What follows is one TCR beta chain and its context. Its cognate antigen is unknown. The junction departs from the called germline gene at one end, perhaps through a read error. Together with a sample-barcoded 5' primer, a J-beta primer mix was included in a second PCR lasting about 7 to 12 cycles. In TCRdb, the 5' RACE reads were re-called with MiXCR into one record per CDR3 protein. This sample has roughly 930,000 distinct CDR3 sequences, with around 48% found just once. Germline V lookup: CDR1 MNHNS, CDR2 SASEGT. CDR3 length equals 11 residues. The data were obtained in a study of blood T cells in healthy people across ages. Notes on the study in general: While age rose, TCR beta diversity per million T cells dropped in a roughly linear way.

This clonotype was sampled from a young man in good health. V gene TRBV6-1 combines with J gene TRBJ2-3, with D possibly being TRBD1 (6 bases). The sequenced sample was blood. CDR3 amino acids: CASSATGTQYF. CDR3 in DNA: TGTGCCAGCAGTGCGACAGGTACGCAGTATTTT.